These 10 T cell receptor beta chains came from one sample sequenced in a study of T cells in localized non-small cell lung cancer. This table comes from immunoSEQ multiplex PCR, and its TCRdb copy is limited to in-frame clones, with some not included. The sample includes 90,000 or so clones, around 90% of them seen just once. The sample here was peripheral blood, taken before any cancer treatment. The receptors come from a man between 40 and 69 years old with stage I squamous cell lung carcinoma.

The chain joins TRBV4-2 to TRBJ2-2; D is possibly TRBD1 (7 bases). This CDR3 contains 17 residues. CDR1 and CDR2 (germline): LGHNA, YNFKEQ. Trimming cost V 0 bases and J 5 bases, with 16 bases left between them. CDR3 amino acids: CASSQESRGVGTGELFF. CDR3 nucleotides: TGTGCCAGCAGCCAAGAGAGCAGGGGGGTAGGAACCGGGGAGCTGTTTTTT.

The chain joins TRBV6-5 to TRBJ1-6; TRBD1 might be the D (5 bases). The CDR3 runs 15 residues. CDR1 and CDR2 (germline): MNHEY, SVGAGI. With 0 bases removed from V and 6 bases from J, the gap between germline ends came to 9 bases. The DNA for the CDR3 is TGTGCCAGCAGTTACTCGGGACTGCCTAATTCACCCCTCCACTTT. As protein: CASSYSGLPNSPLHF.

CDR3 sequence reads: CASSPEVAGIYNEQFF. In nucleotides, the CDR3 is TGTGCCAGCAGTCCGGAGGTAGCGGGGATATACAATGAGCAGTTCTTC. This chain connects TRBV25-1 to TRBJ2-1, with 8 bases fitting TRBD2. The CDR3 spans 16 residues. Looked up from germline, CDR1 is MGHDK and CDR2 is SYGVNS. The V and J ends lost 5 bases and 4 bases, in that order; junction bases with no gene match: 10.

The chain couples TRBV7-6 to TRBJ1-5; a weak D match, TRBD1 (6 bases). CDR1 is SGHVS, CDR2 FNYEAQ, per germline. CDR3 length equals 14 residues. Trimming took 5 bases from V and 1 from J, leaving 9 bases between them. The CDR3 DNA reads TGTGCCAGCAGCACAGGGTCGAGCAATCAGCCCCAGCATTTT. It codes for CASSTGSSNQPQHF.

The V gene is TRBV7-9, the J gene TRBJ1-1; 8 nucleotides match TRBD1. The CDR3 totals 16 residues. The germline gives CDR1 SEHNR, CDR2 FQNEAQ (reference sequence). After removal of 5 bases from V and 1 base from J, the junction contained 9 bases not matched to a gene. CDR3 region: CASSPDRTGRNTEAFF. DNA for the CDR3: TGTGCCAGCAGCCCAGATAGGACAGGGAGGAACACTGAAGCTTTCTTT.

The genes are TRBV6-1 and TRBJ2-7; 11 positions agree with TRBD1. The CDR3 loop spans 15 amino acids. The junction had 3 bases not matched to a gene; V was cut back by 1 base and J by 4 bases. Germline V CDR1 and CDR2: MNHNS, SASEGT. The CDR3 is CASSEGGTGGYEQYF. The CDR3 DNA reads TGTGCCAGCAGTGAAGGGGGGACAGGGGGTTACGAGCAGTACTTC.

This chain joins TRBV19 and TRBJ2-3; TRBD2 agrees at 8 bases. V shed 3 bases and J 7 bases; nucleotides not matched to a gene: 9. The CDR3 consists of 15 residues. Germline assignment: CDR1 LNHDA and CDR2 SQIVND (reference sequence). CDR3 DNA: TGTGCCAGTAGTATGCTTAGCGGGGACGCATATACGCAGTATTTT. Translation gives CASSMLSGDAYTQYF.

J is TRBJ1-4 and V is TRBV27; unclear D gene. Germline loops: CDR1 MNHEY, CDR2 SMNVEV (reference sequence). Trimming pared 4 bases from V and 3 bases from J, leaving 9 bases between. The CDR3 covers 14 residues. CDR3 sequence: CASSSRVPNEKLFF. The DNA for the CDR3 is TGTGCCAGCAGTTCCCGGGTCCCTAATGAAAAACTGTTTTTT.

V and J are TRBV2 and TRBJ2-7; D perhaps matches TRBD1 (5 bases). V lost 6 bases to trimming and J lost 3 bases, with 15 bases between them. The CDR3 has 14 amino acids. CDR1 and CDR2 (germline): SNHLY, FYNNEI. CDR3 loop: CASRTPGLVYEQYF. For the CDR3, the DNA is TGTGCCAGCAGAACTCCAGGGCTCGTCTACGAGCAGTACTTC.

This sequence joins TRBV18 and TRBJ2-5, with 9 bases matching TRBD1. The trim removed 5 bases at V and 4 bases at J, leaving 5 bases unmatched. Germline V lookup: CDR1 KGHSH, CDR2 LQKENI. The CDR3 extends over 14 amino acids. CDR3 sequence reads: CASSADRGGETQYF. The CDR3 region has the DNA TGTGCCAGCTCAGCAGACAGGGGGGGAGAGACCCAGTACTTC.